The following is a T cell receptor beta chain sequence with its context. Its antigen is unknown. CDR3 length equals 16 residues. Germline lookup yields CDR1 SGHNT and CDR2 YYREEE (reference sequence). With V trimmed by 0 bases and J by 8 bases, 5 bases remained unmatched. The entry originates in a study of vaccination and CD4 T cells after COVID-19. An Oncomine TCR Beta short-read assay was used to sequence the DNA from cultured CD4+ T cells. MiXCR was run by TCRdb on the PCR reads, yielding one entry per CDR3 protein. The sample shows over 20,000 distinct CDR3 sequences, around 39% of them seen only once. Indicated treatment: approximately 9-day PBMC culture with coronavirus spike peptide pools or control peptides (ViraFEST assay).

The material was CD4+ T cells from blood, cultured in vitro, obtained before SARS-CoV-2 vaccination. The chain carries TRBV5-4 and TRBJ1-6; TRBD1 aligns across 10 bases. The clonotype originates from a human donor who received a COVID-19 vaccine. In DNA form, the CDR3 reads TGTGCCAGCAGCTTGGGACAGGGGGCAGAGGATTCACCCCTCCACTTT. Residues: CASSLGQGAEDSPLHF.